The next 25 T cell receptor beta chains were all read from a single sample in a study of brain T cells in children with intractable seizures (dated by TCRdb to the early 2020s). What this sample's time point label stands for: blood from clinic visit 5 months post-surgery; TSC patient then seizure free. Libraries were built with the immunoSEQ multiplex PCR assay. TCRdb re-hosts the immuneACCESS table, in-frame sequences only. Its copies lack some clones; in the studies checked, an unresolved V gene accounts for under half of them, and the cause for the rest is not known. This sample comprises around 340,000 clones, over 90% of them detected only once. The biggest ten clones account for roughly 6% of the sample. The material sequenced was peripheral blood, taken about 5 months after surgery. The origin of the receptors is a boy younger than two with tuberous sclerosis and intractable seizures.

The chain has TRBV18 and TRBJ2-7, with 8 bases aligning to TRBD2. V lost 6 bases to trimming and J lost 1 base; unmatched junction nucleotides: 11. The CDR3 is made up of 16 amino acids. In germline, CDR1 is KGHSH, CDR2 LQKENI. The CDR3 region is CASSPFTSGNSYEQYF. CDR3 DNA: TGTGCCAGCTCGCCTTTTACTAGCGGCAATTCCTACGAGCAGTACTTC. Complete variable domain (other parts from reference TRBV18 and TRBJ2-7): NAGVMQNPRHLVRRRGQEARLRCSPMKGHSHVYWYRQLPEEGLKFMVYLQKENIIDESGMPKERFSAEFPKEGPSILRIQQVVRGDSAAYFCASSPFTSGNSYEQYFGPGTRLTVT.

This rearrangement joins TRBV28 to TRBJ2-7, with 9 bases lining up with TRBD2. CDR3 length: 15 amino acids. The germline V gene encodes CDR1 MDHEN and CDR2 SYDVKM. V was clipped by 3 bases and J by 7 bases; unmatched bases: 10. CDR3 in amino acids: CASSLGVREGFEQYF. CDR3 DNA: TGTGCCAGCAGTTTGGGAGTGCGGGAGGGCTTTGAGCAGTACTTC.

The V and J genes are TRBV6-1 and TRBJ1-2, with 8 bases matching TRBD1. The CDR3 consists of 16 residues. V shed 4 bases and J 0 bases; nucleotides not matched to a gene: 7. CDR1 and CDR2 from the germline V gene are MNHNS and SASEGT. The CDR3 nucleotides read TGTGCCAGCAGTGGACAGACAGGGGCCACTAACTATGGCTACACCTTC. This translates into CASSGQTGATNYGYTF.

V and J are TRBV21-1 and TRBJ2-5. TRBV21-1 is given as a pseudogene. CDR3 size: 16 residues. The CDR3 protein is CASSKIGKLPQETQYF. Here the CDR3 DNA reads TGTGCCAGCAGCAAAATCGGCAAGCTCCCCCAAGAGACCCAGTACTTC.

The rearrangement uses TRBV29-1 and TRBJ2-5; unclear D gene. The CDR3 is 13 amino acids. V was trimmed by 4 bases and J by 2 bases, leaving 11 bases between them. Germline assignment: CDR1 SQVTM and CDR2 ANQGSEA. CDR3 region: CSVGRLLQETQYF. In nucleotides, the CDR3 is TGCAGCGTTGGGCGCTTGCTACAAGAGACCCAGTACTTC. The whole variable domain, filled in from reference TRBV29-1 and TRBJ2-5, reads SAVISQKPSRDICQRGTSLTIQCQVDSQVTMMFWYRQQPGQSLTLIATANQGSEATYESGFVIDKFPISRPNLTFSTLTVSNMSPEDSSIYLCSVGRLLQETQYFGPGTRLLVL.

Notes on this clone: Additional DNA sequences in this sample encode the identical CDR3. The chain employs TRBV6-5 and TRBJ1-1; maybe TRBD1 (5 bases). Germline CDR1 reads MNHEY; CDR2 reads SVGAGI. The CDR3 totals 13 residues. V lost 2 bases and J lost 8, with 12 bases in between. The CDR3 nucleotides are TGTGCCAGCAGTTACGGAATCAGGACAGAAGCTTTCTTT. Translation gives CASSYGIRTEAFF.

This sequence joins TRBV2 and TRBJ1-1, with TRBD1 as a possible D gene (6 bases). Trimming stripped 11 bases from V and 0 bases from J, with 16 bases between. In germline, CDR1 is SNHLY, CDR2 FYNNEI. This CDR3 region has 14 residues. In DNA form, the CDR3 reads TGTGCCGGAGACCTAGGGGGATTGAACACTGAAGCTTTCTTT. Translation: CAGDLGGLNTEAFF.

This chain's CDR3 is CASSSSRRDRPSYEQYF. The CDR3 region has the DNA TGTGCCAGCAGCTCCAGCCGCCGGGACAGGCCCTCCTACGAGCAGTACTTC. V gene TRBV7-8 combines with J gene TRBJ2-7, with 8 bases fitting TRBD1. There are 17 residues in the CDR3. Germline V lookup: CDR1 SGHVS, CDR2 FQNEAQ. V trimming: 4 bases; J trimming: 0 bases; junction bases outside the gene matches: 11.

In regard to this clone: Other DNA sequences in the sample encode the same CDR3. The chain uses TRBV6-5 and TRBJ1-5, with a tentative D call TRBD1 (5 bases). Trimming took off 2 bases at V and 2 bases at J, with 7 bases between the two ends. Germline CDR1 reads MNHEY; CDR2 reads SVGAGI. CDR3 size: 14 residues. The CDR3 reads CASSYGGGNQPQHF. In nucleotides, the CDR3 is TGTGCCAGCAGTTACGGGGGGGGCAATCAGCCCCAGCATTTT.

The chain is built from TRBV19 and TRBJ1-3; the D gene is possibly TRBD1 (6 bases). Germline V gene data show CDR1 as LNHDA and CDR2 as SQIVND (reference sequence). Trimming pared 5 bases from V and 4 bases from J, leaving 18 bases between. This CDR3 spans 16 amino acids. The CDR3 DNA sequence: TGTGCCAGTAGTCCGACGCAGGGGTTCGGGGGAAACACCATATATTTT. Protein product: CASSPTQGFGGNTIYF. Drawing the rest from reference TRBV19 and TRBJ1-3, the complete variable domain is DGGITQSPKYLFRKEGQNVTLSCEQNLNHDAMYWYRQDPGQGLRLIYYSQIVNDFQKGDIAEGYSVSREKKESFPLTVTSAQKNPTAFYLCASSPTQGFGGNTIYFGEGSWLTVV.

CDR3 sequence reads: CASSRQPGLASEQYF. CDR3 in DNA: TGTGCCAGCAGCCGTCAACCGGGACTAGCAAGCGAGCAGTACTTC. The rearrangement joins TRBV7-3 to TRBJ2-7; 9 bases match TRBD2. The CDR3 extends over 15 amino acids. Per germline, CDR1 SGHTA and CDR2 FQGTGA. The junction had 11 bases not matched to a gene; V was cut back by 5 bases and J by 6 bases.

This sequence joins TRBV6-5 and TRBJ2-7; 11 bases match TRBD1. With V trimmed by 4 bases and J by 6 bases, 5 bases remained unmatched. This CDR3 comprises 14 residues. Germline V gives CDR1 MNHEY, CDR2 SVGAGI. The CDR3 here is CASSWTGTGGEQYF. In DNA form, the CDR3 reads TGTGCCAGCAGTTGGACCGGGACAGGGGGCGAGCAGTACTTC.

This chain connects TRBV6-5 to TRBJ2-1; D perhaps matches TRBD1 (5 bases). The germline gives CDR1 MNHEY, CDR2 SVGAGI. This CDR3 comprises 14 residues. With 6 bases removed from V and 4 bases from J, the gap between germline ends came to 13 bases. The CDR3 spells CASSVTDIYNEQFF. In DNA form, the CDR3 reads TGTGCCAGCAGCGTGACAGATATATACAATGAGCAGTTCTTC.

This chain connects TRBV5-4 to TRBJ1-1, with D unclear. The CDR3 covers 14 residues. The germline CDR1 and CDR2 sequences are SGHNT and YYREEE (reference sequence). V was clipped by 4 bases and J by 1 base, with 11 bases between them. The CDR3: CASSPAAKNTEAFF. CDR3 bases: TGTGCCAGCAGCCCTGCAGCTAAGAACACTGAAGCTTTCTTT.

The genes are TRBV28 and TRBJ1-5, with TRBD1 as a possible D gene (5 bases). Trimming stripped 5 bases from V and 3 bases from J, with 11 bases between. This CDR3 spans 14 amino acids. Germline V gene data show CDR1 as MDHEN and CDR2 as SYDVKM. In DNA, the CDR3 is TGTGCCAGCAGTGGGGGAGGTGACAATCAGCCCCAGCATTTT. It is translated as CASSGGGDNQPQHF.

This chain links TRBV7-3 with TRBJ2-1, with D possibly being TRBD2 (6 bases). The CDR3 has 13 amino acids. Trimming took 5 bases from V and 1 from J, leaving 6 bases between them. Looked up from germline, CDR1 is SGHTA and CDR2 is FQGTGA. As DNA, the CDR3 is TGTGCCAGCAGCGGGGGGTCCTACAATGAGCAGTTCTTC. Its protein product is CASSGGSYNEQFF.

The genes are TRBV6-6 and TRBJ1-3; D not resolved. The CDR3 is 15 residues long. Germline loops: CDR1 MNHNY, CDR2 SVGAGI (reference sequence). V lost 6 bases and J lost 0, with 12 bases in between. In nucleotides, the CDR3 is TGTGCCAGCAGACCGACGGATAGCTCTGGAAACACCATATATTTT. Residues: CASRPTDSSGNTIYF.

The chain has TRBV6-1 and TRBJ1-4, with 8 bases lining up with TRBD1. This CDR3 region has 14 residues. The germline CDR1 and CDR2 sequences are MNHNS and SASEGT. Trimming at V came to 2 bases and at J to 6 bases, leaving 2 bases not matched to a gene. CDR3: CASSEQGADEKLFF. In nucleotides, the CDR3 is TGTGCCAGCAGTGAACAGGGGGCAGATGAAAAACTGTTTTTT.

CDR3 loop: CASRLRTVWDTEAFF. In nucleotides, the CDR3 is TGTGCCAGCAGACTAAGGACAGTATGGGACACTGAAGCTTTCTTT. V is TRBV6-5 and J is TRBJ1-1, with D perhaps TRBD1 (6 bases). The CDR3 contains 15 residues. Looked up from germline, CDR1 is MNHEY and CDR2 is SVGAGI. V was pared by 6 bases and J by 3 bases, with 17 bases between.

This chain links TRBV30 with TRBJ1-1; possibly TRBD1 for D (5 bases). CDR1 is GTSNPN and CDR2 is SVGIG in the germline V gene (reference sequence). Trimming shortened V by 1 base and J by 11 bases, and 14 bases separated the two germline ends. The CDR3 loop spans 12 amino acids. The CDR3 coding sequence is TGTGCCTGGAGTGACAGGCGTACCCCCGCTTTCTTT. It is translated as CAWSDRRTPAFF.

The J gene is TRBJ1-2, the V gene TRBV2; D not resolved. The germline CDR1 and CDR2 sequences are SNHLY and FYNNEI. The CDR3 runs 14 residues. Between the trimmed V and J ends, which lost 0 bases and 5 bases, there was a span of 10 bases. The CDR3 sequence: CASSEAGSSYGYTF. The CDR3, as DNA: TGTGCCAGCAGTGAAGCAGGGAGCAGTTATGGCTACACCTTC.

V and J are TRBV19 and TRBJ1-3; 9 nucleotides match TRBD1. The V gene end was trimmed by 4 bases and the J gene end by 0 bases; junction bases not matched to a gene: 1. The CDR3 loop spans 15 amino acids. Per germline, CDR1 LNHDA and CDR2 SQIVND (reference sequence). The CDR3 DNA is TGTGCCAGTAGTAGGGACAGGGACTCTGGAAACACCATATATTTT. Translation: CASSRDRDSGNTIYF.

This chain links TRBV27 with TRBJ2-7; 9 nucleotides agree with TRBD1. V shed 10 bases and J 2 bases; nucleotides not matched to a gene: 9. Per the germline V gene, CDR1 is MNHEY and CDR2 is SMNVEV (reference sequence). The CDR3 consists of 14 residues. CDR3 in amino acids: CATSPGTGPYEQYF. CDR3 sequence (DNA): TGTGCCACCTCCCCGGGGACAGGGCCCTACGAGCAGTACTTC.

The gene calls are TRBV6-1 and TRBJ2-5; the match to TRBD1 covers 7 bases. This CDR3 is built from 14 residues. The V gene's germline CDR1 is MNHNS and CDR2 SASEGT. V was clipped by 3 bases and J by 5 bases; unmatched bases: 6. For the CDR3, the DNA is TGTGCCAGCAGTGATACCAAGGGGGCGGAGACCCAGTACTTC. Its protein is CASSDTKGAETQYF.

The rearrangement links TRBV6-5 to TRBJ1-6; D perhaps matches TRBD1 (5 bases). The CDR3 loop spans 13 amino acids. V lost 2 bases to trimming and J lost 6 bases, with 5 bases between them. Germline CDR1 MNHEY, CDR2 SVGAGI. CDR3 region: CASSYRGNSPLHF. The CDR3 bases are TGTGCCAGCAGTTACAGGGGTAATTCACCCCTCCACTTT.